The T cell receptor (beta chain) described here comes from a study of blood T cells in healthy people across ages. Looked up from germline, CDR1 is SGHRS and CDR2 is YFSETQ. V lost 1 base to trimming and J lost 7 bases, with 12 bases between them. This CDR3 is 14 amino acids long. Of note for this clonotype: Its antigen is not known.

The donors, healthy Caucasians from Russia, were aged about 6 to 95. General study findings and limits: The study could not conclusively compare naive and antigen-experienced cells, given its unsorted PBMCs. The recorded TCR beta diversity per million T cells decreased in a roughly linear manner with age.

PCR was performed a second time for roughly 7 to 12 cycles using a sample-barcoded 5' primer and a J-beta primer mix. TCRdb processed the 5' RACE reads anew with MiXCR; each CDR3 protein has one entry. Among under 2,000,000 distinct CDR3 sequences listed, around 50% were seen once. This receptor was identified in a woman aged 40 to 50 in good health. The chain couples TRBV5-1 to TRBJ2-1, with D possibly being TRBD2 (5 bases). Specimen: blood. CDR3 in DNA: TGCGCCAGCAGCTTGACCACCAGGAGGAATGAGCAGTTCTTC. This translates into CASSLTTRRNEQFF.